The present T cell receptor (beta chain) was sequenced within a study of human T cells and chemical hapten exposure. This clonotype came up many times. Specified time point: pre-sensitization, week 0. Described treatment: therapeutic diphenylcyclopropenone sensitization with weekly scalp DPC. Unfractionated whole blood was the source of the extracted total RNA. Trimming cost V 6 bases and J 4 bases, with 15 bases left between them. Germline V gene lookup returns CDR1 SQVTM and CDR2 ANQGSEA. The CDR3 runs to 13 residues. Each CDR3 protein gets one entry after TCRdb re-called the RACE reads with MiXCR. This table has 56,000 or so distinct CDR3 sequences, about 9.6% appearing once.

The chain employs TRBV29-1 and TRBJ1-1; D gene ambiguous. The material was whole blood, obtained in connection with sensitization to the hapten diphenylcyclopropenone (DPC). The TCR was taken from a woman in her 30s with alopecia areata. Some clones in this sample may be carry-over from other donors' samples. CDR3 loop: CSVAREDFTEAFF. Written as DNA, the CDR3 is TGCAGCGTCGCCCGGGAGGACTTCACTGAAGCTTTCTTT.